The 14 T cell receptor beta chains reported below all come from one sample, sequenced in a study of blood T cells in healthy people across ages. PCR was performed a second time for about 7 to 11 cycles using a sample-barcoded 5' primer and a J-beta primer mix. Each CDR3 protein gets one entry after TCRdb re-called the 5' RACE reads with MiXCR. The sample comprises 650,000 or so distinct CDR3 sequences, over 40% of which are singletons, and approximately 13% rests with the top ten. Sequencing input: blood. These TCRs come from an elderly woman in good health.

The chain combines TRBV20-1 with TRBJ2-3; 7 bases map to TRBD2. The CDR3 has 14 amino acids. V was pared by 5 bases and J by 4 bases, with 9 bases of the junction left unmatched. Germline CDR1 and CDR2: DFQATT and SNEGSKA (reference sequence). Here the CDR3 reads CSAHKISGPDTQYF. CDR3 DNA sequence: TGCAGTGCTCACAAAATTAGCGGGCCAGATACGCAGTATTTT.

On this clonotype: This may arise from a read error, as a much more abundant clone is one base away. The chain joins TRBV6-5 to TRBJ2-7; 10 bases agree with TRBD1. Germline CDR1 MNHEY, CDR2 SVGAGI. V was pared by 5 bases and J by 2 bases, with 6 bases of the junction left unmatched. The CDR3 covers 15 residues. The CDR3 DNA sequence: TGTGCCAGCAGTGCCCGGGACAGGGGTACCTACGAGCAGTACTTC. This translates into CASSARDRGTYEQYF.

This clonotype was observed at least ten times. The chain couples TRBV7-3 to TRBJ1-5; D not certain. The CDR3 covers 13 residues. V dropped 4 bases and J dropped 3 bases, with 7 bases sitting between them. Germline-derived CDR1 and CDR2 are SGHTA and FQGTGA. CDR3 nucleotides: TGTGCCAGCAGCTCATGGGTCAATCAGCCCCAGCATTTT. This codes for CASSSWVNQPQHF.

J is TRBJ2-7 and V is TRBV4-1; TRBD1 matches 8 bases. Looked up from germline, CDR1 is MGHRA and CDR2 is YSYEKL. V dropped 0 bases and J dropped 5; count of bases not matched to a gene: 3. The CDR3 is 14 residues long. The CDR3: CASSQDTGGNEQYF. In nucleotides, the CDR3 is TGCGCCAGCAGCCAAGACACAGGGGGGAACGAGCAGTACTTC.

This chain joins TRBV2 and TRBJ2-1, with TRBD2 matching over 9 bases. Germline-derived CDR1 and CDR2 are SNHLY and FYNNEI. The CDR3 totals 16 residues. The trim removed 6 bases at V and 1 base at J, leaving 7 bases unmatched. In DNA form, the CDR3 reads TGTGCCAGCAGGGAATTGACTAGCGGATCCTACAATGAGCAGTTCTTC. Translating gives CASRELTSGSYNEQFF. Filled out from reference TRBV2 and TRBJ2-1, the complete variable domain reads EPEVTQTPSHQVTQMGQEVILRCVPISNHLYFYWYRQILGQKVEFLVSFYNNEISEKSEIFDDQFSVERPDGSNFTLKIRSTKLEDSAMYFCASRELTSGSYNEQFFGPGTRLTVL.

The chain recombines TRBV15 with TRBJ2-5; a possible D gene is TRBD2 (5 bases). Germline V gene data show CDR1 as LNHNV and CDR2 as YYDKDF (reference sequence). Trimming stripped 0 bases from V and 4 bases from J, with 12 bases between. The CDR3 runs 15 residues. The CDR3 here is CATSRDRRKVETQYF. The CDR3 DNA sequence: TGTGCCACCAGCAGAGATCGGAGGAAAGTAGAGACCCAGTACTTC.

The chain's CDR3 is CAIRDGTNNSPLHF. CDR3 in DNA: TGTGCCATCAGGGACGGAACGAATAATTCACCCCTCCACTTT. V and J are TRBV10-3 and TRBJ1-6; D is undetermined. The germline V gene encodes CDR1 ENHRY and CDR2 SYGVKD. This CDR3 has 14 residues. V lost 6 bases to trimming and J lost 5 bases, with 11 bases between them.

Many counts were recorded for this clonotype. The chain links TRBV7-2 to TRBJ2-1; D might be TRBD1 (5 bases). The germline V gene has CDR1 SGHTA and CDR2 FQGNSA. The CDR3 extends over 11 amino acids. The V end was cut by 10 bases, the J end by 10 bases, with 14 bases between. The CDR3 nucleotides are TGTGCCACCCGGCAGTCAGGGGAGCAGTTCTTC. This codes for CATRQSGEQFF.

As concerns this clonotype: A read error may be the cause here, since a much bigger clone is one base away. The J gene is TRBJ2-6, the V gene TRBV6-6; possibly TRBD2 for D (5 bases). Germline CDR1 and CDR2: MNHNY and SVGAGI (reference sequence). The germline V and J ends were trimmed by 11 bases and 2 bases, with 13 bases remaining between them. This CDR3 has 14 residues. The CDR3: CAEAEMPGANVLTF. CDR3 DNA: TGTGCCGAAGCGGAGATGCCTGGGGCCAACGTCCTGACTTTC.

CDR3 coding DNA: TGTGCCAGCCGGGACTCCTCGCGGGATACGCAGTATTTT. It is translated as CASRDSSRDTQYF. The rearrangement joins TRBV6-4 to TRBJ2-3, with D tentatively TRBD2 (6 bases). Germline CDR1 and CDR2: MRHNA and SNTAGT. Deletions cut 8 bases from V and 6 bases from J, with 15 bases between. The CDR3 covers 13 residues.

As regards this clonotype: Being one base from a much bigger clone, this may be a read error. The chain carries TRBV4-1 and TRBJ2-7; TRBD2 aligns across 7 bases. V lost 1 base, J lost 7 bases, and 10 bases stayed unmatched. CDR1 is MGHRA, CDR2 YSYEKL, per germline. The CDR3 extends over 15 amino acids. The CDR3 here is CASSQAMVAGAEQYF. CDR3 DNA sequence: TGCGCCAGCAGCCAAGCGATGGTAGCGGGCGCTGAGCAGTACTTC.

The V call is TRBV11-2, the J call TRBJ2-1, with D perhaps TRBD2 (6 bases). The CDR3 extends over 15 amino acids. V lost 1 base and J lost 5, with 12 bases in between. Looked up from germline, CDR1 is SGHAT and CDR2 is FQNNGV. The CDR3 DNA reads TGTGCCAGCAGCTTAGGGACTACCGTGAACAATGAGCAGTTCTTC. It specifies CASSLGTTVNNEQFF. The full variable domain, with the rest looked up from reference TRBV11-2 and TRBJ2-1, is EAGVAQSPRYKIIEKRQSVAFWCNPISGHATLYWYQQILGQGPKLLIQFQNNGVVDDSQLPKDRFSAERLKGVDSTLKIQPAKLEDSAVYLCASSLGTTVNNEQFFGPGTRLTVL.

V usage is TRBV3-1 and J usage is TRBJ2-5; D not certain. In germline, CDR1 is LGHDT, CDR2 YNNKEL (reference sequence). This CDR3 contains 13 residues. The V end lost 0 bases, the J end lost 3 bases, and 5 bases lay between the germline ends. The CDR3 sequence is CASSQDWKETQYF. The CDR3 DNA follows: TGTGCCAGCAGCCAAGATTGGAAAGAGACCCAGTACTTC.

This clonotype was seen at least ten times. The chain recombines TRBV29-1 with TRBJ1-5; D remains unclear. This CDR3 has 12 amino acids. Per germline, CDR1 SQVTM and CDR2 ANQGSEA. V was shortened by 4 bases and J by 3 bases, with 7 bases between the two germline ends. The CDR3 DNA reads as TGCAGCGTTGCGTCCTCCAATCAGCCCCAGCATTTT. Residues: CSVASSNQPQHF. The complete variable domain, with remaining parts taken from reference TRBV29-1 and TRBJ1-5, reads SAVISQKPSRDICQRGTSLTIQCQVDSQVTMMFWYRQQPGQSLTLIATANQGSEATYESGFVIDKFPISRPNLTFSTLTVSNMSPEDSSIYLCSVASSNQPQHFGDGTRLSIL.